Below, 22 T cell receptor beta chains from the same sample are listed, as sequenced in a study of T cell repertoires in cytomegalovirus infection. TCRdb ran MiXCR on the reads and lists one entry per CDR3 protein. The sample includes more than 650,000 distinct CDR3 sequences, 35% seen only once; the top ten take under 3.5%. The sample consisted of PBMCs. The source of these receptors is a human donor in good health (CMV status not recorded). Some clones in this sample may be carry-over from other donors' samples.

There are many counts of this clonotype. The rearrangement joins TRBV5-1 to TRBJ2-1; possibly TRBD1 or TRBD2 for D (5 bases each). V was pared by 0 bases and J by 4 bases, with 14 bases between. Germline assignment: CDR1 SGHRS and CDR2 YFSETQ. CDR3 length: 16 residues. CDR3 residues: CASSLEFGTTYNEQFF. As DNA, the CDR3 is TGCGCCAGCAGCTTGGAATTCGGGACGACTTACAATGAGCAGTTCTTC.

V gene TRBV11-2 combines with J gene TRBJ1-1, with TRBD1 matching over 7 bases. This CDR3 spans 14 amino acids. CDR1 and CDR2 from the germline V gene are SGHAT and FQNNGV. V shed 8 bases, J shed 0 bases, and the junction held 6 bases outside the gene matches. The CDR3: CASGQAGMNTEAFF. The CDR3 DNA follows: TGTGCCAGCGGACAGGCAGGGATGAACACTGAAGCTTTCTTT.

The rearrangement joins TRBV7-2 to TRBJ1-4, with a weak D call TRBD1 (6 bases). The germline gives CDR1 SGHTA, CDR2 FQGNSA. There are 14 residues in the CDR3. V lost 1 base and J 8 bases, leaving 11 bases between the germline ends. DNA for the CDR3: TGTGCCAGCAGCTTAGTTAGGGGGACCGAAAAACTGTTTTTT. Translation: CASSLVRGTEKLFF.

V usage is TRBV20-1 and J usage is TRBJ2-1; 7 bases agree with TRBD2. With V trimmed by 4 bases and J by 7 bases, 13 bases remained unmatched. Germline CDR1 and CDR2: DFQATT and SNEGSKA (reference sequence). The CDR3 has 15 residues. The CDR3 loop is CSATGLAPGGNEQFF. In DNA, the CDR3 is TGCAGTGCTACCGGTCTAGCTCCCGGGGGGAATGAGCAGTTCTTC.

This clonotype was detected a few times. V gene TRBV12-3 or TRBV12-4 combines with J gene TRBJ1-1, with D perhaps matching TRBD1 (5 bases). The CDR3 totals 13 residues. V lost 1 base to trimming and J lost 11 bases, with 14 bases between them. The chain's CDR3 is CASSLGSGLTAFF. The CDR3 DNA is TGTGCCAGCAGTTTAGGGTCGGGACTCACCGCTTTCTTT.

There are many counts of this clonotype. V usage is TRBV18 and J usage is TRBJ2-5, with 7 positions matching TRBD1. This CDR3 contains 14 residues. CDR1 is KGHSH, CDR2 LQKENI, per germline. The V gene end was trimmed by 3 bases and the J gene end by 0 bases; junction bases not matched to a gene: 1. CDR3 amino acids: CASSPGQNQETQYF. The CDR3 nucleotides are TGTGCCAGCTCACCGGGACAGAACCAAGAGACCCAGTACTTC. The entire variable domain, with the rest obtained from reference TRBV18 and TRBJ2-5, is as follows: NAGVMQNPRHLVRRRGQEARLRCSPMKGHSHVYWYRQLPEEGLKFMVYLQKENIIDESGMPKERFSAEFPKEGPSILRIQQVVRGDSAAYFCASSPGQNQETQYFGPGTRLLVL.

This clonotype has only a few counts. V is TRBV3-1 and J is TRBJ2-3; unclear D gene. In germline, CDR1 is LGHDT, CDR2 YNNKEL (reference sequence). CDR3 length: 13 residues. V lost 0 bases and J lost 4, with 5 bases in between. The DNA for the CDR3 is TGTGCCAGCAGCCAAGATACGCCAGATACGCAGTATTTT. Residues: CASSQDTPDTQYF.

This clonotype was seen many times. This CDR3 reads CASSLLLGAEAFF. The DNA for the CDR3 is TGTGCCAGCAGCTTGTTATTAGGGGCCGAAGCTTTCTTT. The chain is built from TRBV11-2 and TRBJ1-1, with D possibly TRBD1 on 5 matching bases. Germline assignment: CDR1 SGHAT and CDR2 FQNNGV. The CDR3 has 13 residues. V gave up 3 bases and J gave up 8 bases, with 13 bases separating them. The complete variable domain, with remaining parts taken from reference TRBV11-2 and TRBJ1-1, reads EAGVAQSPRYKIIEKRQSVAFWCNPISGHATLYWYQQILGQGPKLLIQFQNNGVVDDSQLPKDRFSAERLKGVDSTLKIQPAKLEDSAVYLCASSLLLGAEAFFGQGTRLTVV.

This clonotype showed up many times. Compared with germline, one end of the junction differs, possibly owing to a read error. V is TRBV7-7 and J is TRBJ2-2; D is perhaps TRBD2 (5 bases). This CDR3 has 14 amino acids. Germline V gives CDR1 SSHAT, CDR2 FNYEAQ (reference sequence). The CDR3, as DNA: TGTGCTAGCAGCTTTGACGAAGGGAGCGGGGAGCTGTTTTTT. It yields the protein CASSFDEGSGELFF.

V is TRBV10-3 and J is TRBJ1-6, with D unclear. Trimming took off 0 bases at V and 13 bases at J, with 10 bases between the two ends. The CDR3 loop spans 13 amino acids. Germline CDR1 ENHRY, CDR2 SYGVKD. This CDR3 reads CAISESRGPPLHF. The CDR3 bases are TGTGCCATCAGTGAGTCGCGAGGACCCCCCCTCCACTTT.

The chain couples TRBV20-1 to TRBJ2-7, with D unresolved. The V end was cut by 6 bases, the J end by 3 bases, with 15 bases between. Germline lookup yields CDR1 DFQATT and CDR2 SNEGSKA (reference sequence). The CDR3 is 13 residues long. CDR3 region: CSARGNSGYEQYF. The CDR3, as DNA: TGCAGTGCCCGAGGAAACTCCGGCTACGAGCAGTACTTC.

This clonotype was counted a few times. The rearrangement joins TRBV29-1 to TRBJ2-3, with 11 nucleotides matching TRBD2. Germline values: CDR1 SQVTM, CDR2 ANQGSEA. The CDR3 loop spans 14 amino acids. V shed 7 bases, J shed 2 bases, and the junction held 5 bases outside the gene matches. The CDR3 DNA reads TGCAGCGGGCGACTAGCGGGGACCACAGATACGCAGTATTTT. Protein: CSGRLAGTTDTQYF.

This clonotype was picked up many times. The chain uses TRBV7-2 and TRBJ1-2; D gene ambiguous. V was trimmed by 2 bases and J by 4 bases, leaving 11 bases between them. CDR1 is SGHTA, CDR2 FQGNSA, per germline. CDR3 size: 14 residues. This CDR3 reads CASSLTASTYGYTF. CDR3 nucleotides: TGTGCCAGCAGCTTAACCGCCAGTACCTATGGCTACACCTTC.

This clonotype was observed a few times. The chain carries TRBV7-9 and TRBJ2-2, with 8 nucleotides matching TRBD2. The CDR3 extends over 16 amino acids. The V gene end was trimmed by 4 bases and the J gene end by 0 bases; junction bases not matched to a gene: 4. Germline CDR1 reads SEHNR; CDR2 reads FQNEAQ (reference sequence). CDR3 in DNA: TGTGCCAGCAGCTCAACGGGACTAGCGAACACCGGGGAGCTGTTTTTT. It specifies CASSSTGLANTGELFF.

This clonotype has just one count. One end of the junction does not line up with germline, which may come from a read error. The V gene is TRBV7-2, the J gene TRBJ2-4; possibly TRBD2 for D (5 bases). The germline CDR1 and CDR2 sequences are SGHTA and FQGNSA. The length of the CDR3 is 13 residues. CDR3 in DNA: TGTGCCAGCAGCTTAAGTAGCGAAAACATTCATTACTTC. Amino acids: CASSLSSENIHYF.

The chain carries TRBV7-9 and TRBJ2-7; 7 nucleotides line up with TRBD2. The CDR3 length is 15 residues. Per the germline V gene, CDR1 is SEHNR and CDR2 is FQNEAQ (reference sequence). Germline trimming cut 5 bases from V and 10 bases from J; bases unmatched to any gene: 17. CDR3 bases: TGTGCCAGCAGCCCTCGGGGGGTAGCGCTCTTGTATCAGTACTTC. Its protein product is CASSPRGVALLYQYF.

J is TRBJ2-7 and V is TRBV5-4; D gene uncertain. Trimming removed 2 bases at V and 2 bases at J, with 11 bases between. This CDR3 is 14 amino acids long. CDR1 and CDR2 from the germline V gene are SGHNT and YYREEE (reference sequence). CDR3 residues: CASSLGRIPYEQYF. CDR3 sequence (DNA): TGTGCCAGCAGCTTAGGCAGGATCCCCTACGAGCAGTACTTC.

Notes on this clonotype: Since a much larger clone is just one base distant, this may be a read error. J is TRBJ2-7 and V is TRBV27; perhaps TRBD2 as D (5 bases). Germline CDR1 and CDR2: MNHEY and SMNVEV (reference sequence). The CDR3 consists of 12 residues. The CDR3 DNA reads TGTGAAGCGGTATCGAGCTCCTACGGGCAGTACTTC. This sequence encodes CEAVSSSYGQYF.

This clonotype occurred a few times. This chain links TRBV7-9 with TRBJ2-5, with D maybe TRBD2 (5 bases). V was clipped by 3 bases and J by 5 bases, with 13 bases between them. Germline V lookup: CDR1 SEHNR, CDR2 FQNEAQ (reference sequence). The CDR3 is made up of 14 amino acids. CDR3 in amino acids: CASSFSGSIETQYF. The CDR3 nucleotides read TGTGCCAGCAGCTTTTCGGGGTCAATCGAGACCCAGTACTTC.

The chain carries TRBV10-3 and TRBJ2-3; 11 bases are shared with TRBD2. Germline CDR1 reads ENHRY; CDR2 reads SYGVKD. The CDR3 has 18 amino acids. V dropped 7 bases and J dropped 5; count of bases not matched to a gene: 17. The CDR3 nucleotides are TGTGCCATCACCGCTGGAACTCTTAGCGGGGGGGCTGGAGATACGCAGTATTTT. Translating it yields CAITAGTLSGGAGDTQYF.

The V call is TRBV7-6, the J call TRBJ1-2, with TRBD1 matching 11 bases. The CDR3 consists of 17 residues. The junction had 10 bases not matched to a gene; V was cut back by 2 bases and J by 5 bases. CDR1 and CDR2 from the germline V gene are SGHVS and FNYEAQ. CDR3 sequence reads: CASSLWPFGTGGYGYTF. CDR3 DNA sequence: TGTGCCAGCAGCTTATGGCCCTTTGGGACAGGGGGTTATGGCTACACCTTC. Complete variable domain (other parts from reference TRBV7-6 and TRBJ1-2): GAGVSQSPRYKVTKRGQDVALRCDPISGHVSLYWYRQALGQGPEFLTYFNYEAQQDKSGLPNDRFSAERPEGSISTLTIQRTEQRDSAMYRCASSLWPFGTGGYGYTFGSGTRLTVV.

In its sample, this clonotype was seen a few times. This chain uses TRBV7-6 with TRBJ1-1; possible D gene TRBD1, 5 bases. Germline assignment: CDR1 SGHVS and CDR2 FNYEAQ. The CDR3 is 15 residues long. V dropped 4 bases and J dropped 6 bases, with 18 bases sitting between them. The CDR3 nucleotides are TGTGCCAGCAGCTCGGGGGGACGAGGGGTAGCTGAAGCTTTCTTT. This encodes CASSSGGRGVAEAFF.